The 11 T cell receptor beta chains below come from one sample, sequenced in a study of T cell repertoires in cytomegalovirus infection (dated by TCRdb to the late 2010s). The sequencer listed for this sample is Illumina HiSeq 1500. TCRdb reran the public reads through fastp at Q25 and MiXCR, keeping productive beta chains. Each CDR3 protein gets just one entry, which takes the most common genes and DNA from the rows behind it. For this sample there are roughly 600,000 distinct CDR3 sequences; more than 20% appear just once. Less than 9.5% of the sample comes from the top ten. The sample taken for sequencing was CD8+ T cells from PBMCs. These receptors were collected from a human donor in good health (CMV status not recorded). Some clones in this sample may be carry-over from other donors' samples.

Only a few counts were recorded for this clonotype. The chain is built from TRBV19 and TRBJ2-7; perhaps TRBD2 as D (6 bases). The CDR3 runs 13 residues. Trimming removed 5 bases from V and 4 bases from J, with 12 bases in between. CDR1 is LNHDA, CDR2 SQIVND, per germline (reference sequence). The DNA for the CDR3 is TGTGCCAGTAGTCCGGGACTCGATTACGAGCAGTACTTC. Its translation is CASSPGLDYEQYF. The full variable domain, in which reference TRBV19 and TRBJ2-7 provide the parts outside the CDR3, is DGGITQSPKYLFRKEGQNVTLSCEQNLNHDAMYWYRQDPGQGLRLIYYSQIVNDFQKGDIAEGYSVSREKKESFPLTVTSAQKNPTAFYLCASSPGLDYEQYFGPGTRLTVT.

About this clonotype itself: A much larger clone lies one base from this, so it may be a read error. This chain links TRBV28 with TRBJ2-1; TRBD1 might be the D (5 bases). There are 12 residues in the CDR3. The V gene's germline CDR1 is MDHEN and CDR2 SYDVKM. The CDR3 region is CTSSLSRVAEFF. As DNA, the CDR3 is TGTACCAGCAGTTTAAGCAGGGTGGCGGAGTTCTTC.

The chain joins TRBV6-6 to TRBJ2-1; 8 bases line up with TRBD1. There are 16 residues in the CDR3. Germline V gene sequence: CDR1 MNHNY, CDR2 SVGAGI (reference sequence). Unmatched junction bases numbered 7, after V lost 4 bases and J lost 2 bases. The DNA for the CDR3 is TGTGCCAGCAGTTCTCAGACAGGGGATCCCTACAATGAGCAGTTCTTC. It translates to CASSSQTGDPYNEQFF.

This clonotype was detected a few times. This chain links TRBV20-1 with TRBJ2-1, with D maybe TRBD2 (5 bases). The germline V gene encodes CDR1 DFQATT and CDR2 SNEGSKA (reference sequence). The CDR3 length is 11 residues. V dropped 2 bases and J dropped 11 bases, with 10 bases sitting between them. Here the CDR3 reads CSARSGIKQFF. DNA of the CDR3: TGCAGTGCTAGATCCGGGATCAAGCAGTTCTTC.

This clonotype showed up many times. This chain connects TRBV7-2 to TRBJ1-1, with D uncertain. V was shortened by 4 bases and J by 2 bases, with 8 bases between the two germline ends. CDR3 length: 13 amino acids. Germline CDR1 reads SGHTA; CDR2 reads FQGNSA. CDR3 DNA sequence: TGTGCCAGCAGCTCAAACATCAACACTGAAGCTTTCTTT. Protein: CASSSNINTEAFF.

The chain uses TRBV25-1 and TRBJ1-5, with 8 bases matching TRBD1. J lost 3 bases, V lost 4 bases, and 5 bases had no gene match. CDR3 length: 15 amino acids. From germline, CDR1 is MGHDK and CDR2 SYGVNS. CDR3 bases: TGTGCCAGCAGTGCGACAGGGGTATACAATCAGCCCCAGCATTTT. This translates into CASSATGVYNQPQHF.

The genes are TRBV9 and TRBJ1-2; possible D gene TRBD1, 5 bases. Germline V lookup: CDR1 SGDLS, CDR2 YYNGEE. Trimming stripped 0 bases from V and 4 bases from J, with 13 bases between. This CDR3 is 15 amino acids long. This CDR3 reads CASSVDNRRAYGYTF. The CDR3 nucleotides are TGTGCCAGCAGCGTAGACAACAGGAGAGCCTATGGCTACACCTTC.

This clonotype was detected ten times or more. This chain links TRBV7-2 with TRBJ2-7; no definite D call. Germline lookup yields CDR1 SGHTA and CDR2 FQGNSA. V lost 2 bases and J lost 3, with 11 bases in between. This CDR3 comprises 14 residues. The CDR3 nucleotides are TGTGCCAGCAGCTTATATGAGACGAACTACGAGCAGTACGTC. Residues: CASSLYETNYEQYV.

On this clonotype: This may come from a read error, since a much larger clone is one base off. The J gene is TRBJ2-1, the V gene TRBV7-6; weak D call: TRBD1 (6 bases). The V gene's germline CDR1 is SGHVS and CDR2 FNYEAQ. The CDR3 spans 19 residues. CDR3 protein: CVSSSFITGSDDPYNEQFF. The CDR3 DNA is TGTGTCAGCAGCTCATTTATAACAGGGAGTGATGATCCTTACAATGAGCAGTTCTTC. The full variable domain, its missing parts supplied by reference TRBV7-6 and TRBJ2-1, is GAGVSQSPRYKVTKRGQDVALRCDPISGHVSLYWYRQALGQGPEFLTYFNYEAQQDKSGLPNDRFSAERPEGSISTLTIQRTEQRDSAMYRCVSSSFITGSDDPYNEQFFGPGTRLTVL.

This clonotype was detected ten times or more. This chain connects TRBV28 to TRBJ1-5; 8 bases line up with TRBD1. Trimming cost V 7 bases and J 6 bases; bases outside gene matches: 11. The CDR3 is 15 residues long. Germline V lookup: CDR1 MDHEN, CDR2 SYDVKM. The CDR3 loop is CASTPWQGAVQPQHF. The DNA of the CDR3 is TGTGCCAGCACCCCGTGGCAGGGGGCGGTTCAGCCCCAGCATTTT.

The chain recombines TRBV6-5 with TRBJ1-6; maybe TRBD1 (5 bases). The CDR3 runs to 15 residues. V was trimmed by 2 bases and J by 10 bases, leaving 15 bases between them. CDR1 is MNHEY, CDR2 SVGAGI, per germline. CDR3: CASSYPPGEGSPLHF. The CDR3 DNA follows: TGTGCCAGCAGTTACCCACCGGGGGAGGGATCACCCCTCCACTTT.